This TCR beta chain is drawn from a study of spatial heterogeneity in lung cancer. Turning to the study itself: The average count in raw reads for each unique TCR and UMI combination exceeded 9.5 appearances.

Time point of the sample: sample taken at primary tumor resection. Researchers sequenced whole RNA taken from tumor, nontumor lung or frozen PBMC without sorting. The donor population consisted of some 70 patients with untreated, early-stage non-small cell lung cancer. MiXCR was run by TCRdb on the 5' RACE reads, yielding one entry per CDR3 protein. The sample lists 20,000 to 25,000 distinct CDR3 sequences; about 4.5% were seen once. This clonotype has at least ten counts. The receptor was derived from a male donor with early-stage non-small cell lung cancer. The material sequenced was PBMCs, taken at surgery.

In DNA form, the CDR3 reads TGTGCCAGCAGCTTGGGACAGGGGGCGAATTCACCCCTCCACTTT. This encodes CASSLGQGANSPLHF. V usage is TRBV7-2 and J usage is TRBJ1-6; 12 bases are a match to TRBD1. Germline-derived CDR1 and CDR2 are SGHTA and FQGNSA. The CDR3 has 15 residues. The J segment lost 7 bases and the V segment lost 3 bases, leaving 1 base of the junction unmatched.